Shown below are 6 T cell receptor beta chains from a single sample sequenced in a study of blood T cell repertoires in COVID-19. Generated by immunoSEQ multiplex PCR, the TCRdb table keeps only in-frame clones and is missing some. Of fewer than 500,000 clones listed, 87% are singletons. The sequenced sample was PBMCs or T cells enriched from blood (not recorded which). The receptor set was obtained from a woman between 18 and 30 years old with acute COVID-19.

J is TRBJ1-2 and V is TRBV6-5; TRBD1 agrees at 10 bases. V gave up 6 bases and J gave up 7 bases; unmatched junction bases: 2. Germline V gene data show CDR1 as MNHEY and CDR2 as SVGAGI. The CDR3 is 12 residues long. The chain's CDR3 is CASRTGGSGYTF. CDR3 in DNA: TGTGCCAGCAGGACAGGGGGCTCTGGCTACACCTTC.

CDR3 in DNA: TGTGCCAGCAGTTCCATCTCCTACGAGCAGTACTTC. It is translated as CASSSISYEQYF. V and J are TRBV27 and TRBJ2-7; D is ambiguous. Germline values: CDR1 MNHEY, CDR2 SMNVEV (reference sequence). The CDR3 extends over 12 amino acids. The ends were cut back, 4 bases at V and 0 bases at J, with 4 bases in the middle.

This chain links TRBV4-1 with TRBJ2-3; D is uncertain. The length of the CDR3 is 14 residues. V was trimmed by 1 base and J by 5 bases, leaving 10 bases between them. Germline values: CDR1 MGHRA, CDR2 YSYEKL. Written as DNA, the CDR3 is TGCGCCAGCAGCCAAGCTCCGAGGAAAGATACGCAGTATTTT. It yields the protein CASSQAPRKDTQYF.

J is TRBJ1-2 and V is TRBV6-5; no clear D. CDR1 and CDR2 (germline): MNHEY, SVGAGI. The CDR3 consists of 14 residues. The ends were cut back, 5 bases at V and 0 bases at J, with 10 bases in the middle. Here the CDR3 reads CASSTFGANYGYTF. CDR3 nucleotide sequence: TGTGCCAGCAGTACCTTCGGAGCTAACTATGGCTACACCTTC.

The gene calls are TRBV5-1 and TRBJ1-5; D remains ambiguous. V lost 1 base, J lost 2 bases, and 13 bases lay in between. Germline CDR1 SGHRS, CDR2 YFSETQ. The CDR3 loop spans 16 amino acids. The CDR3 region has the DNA TGCGCCAGCAGCTTGACGGAGGCTAATGGCAATCAGCCCCAGCATTTT. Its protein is CASSLTEANGNQPQHF.

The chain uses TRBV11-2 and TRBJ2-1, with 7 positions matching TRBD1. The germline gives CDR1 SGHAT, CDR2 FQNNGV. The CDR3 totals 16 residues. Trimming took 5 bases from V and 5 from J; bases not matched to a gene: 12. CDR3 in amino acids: CASSPRMGQTNNEQFF. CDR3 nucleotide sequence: TGTGCCAGCAGCCCTAGAATGGGACAGACTAACAATGAGCAGTTCTTC. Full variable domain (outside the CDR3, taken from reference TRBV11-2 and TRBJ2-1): EAGVAQSPRYKIIEKRQSVAFWCNPISGHATLYWYQQILGQGPKLLIQFQNNGVVDDSQLPKDRFSAERLKGVDSTLKIQPAKLEDSAVYLCASSPRMGQTNNEQFFGPGTRLTVL.